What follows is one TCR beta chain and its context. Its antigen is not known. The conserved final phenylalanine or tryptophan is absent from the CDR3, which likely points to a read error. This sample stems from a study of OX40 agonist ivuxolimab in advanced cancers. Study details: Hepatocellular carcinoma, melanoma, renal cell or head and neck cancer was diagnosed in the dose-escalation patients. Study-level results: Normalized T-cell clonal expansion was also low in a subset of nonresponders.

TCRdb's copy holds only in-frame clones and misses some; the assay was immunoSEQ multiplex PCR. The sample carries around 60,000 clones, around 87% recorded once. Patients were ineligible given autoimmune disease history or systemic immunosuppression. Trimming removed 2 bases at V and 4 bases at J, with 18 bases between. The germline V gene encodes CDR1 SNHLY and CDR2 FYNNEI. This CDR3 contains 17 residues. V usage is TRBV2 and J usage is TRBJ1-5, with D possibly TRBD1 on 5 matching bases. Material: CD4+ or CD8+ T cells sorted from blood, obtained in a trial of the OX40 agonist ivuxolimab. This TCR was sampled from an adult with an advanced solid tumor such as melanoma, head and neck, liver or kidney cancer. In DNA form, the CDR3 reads TGTGCCAGCAGTGAAACCGCCGGGGCAAAAGAAAATCAGCCCCAGCATTCT. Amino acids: CASSETAGAKENQPQHS.